Sequencing of this T cell receptor beta chain was carried out in a study of T cell responses to AZD1222 COVID-19 vaccine. The study, taken as a whole, reports: None of the repertoires were sampled until the peak T cell response had passed. Donors were chiefly white British, with a greater number of females, and clonal diversity was perhaps underestimated.

As regards this clone: The antigen remains undetermined.

TCRdb's table, derived via immunoSEQ multiplex PCR, lists solely in-frame clones and lacks some. The sample gives about 130,000 clones, around 94% of which show up once; around 7% is in the top ten. This sample comprised peripheral blood, obtained on day 0 of AZD1222 vaccination. This TCR was recovered from an adult in good health.

CDR3 loop: CASSLLPTGDVDEQYF. The CDR3 nucleotides are TGTGCCAGCAGCTTACTCCCGACAGGGGACGTGGACGAGCAGTACTTC. V is TRBV7-7 and J is TRBJ2-7, with 8 bases aligning to TRBD1. The CDR3 loop spans 16 amino acids. The J segment lost 5 bases and the V segment lost 2 bases, leaving 11 bases of the junction unmatched. Per the germline V gene, CDR1 is SSHAT and CDR2 is FNYEAQ (reference sequence).